This T cell receptor (beta chain) was retrieved from a study of T cells expressing NK-cell markers. TCRdb reprocessed the 5' RACE reads, keeping one entry per CDR3 protein, no DNA. This sample's table reports some 140,000 distinct CDR3 sequences. Study-wide findings and caveats: There remained a lack of clarity about HCMV specificity of expanded NKG2C+ T cell clones.

Comments on this clonotype: No antigen is known for it.

The receptor comes from a woman between 50 and 59 years old in good health. Sequenced input: blood T cells: a sorted CD56 or NKG2C T cell subset, CD4+ or CD8+ T cells, or bulk PBMC T cells (not recorded which).

CDR3 sequence: CASSPVTGFHTYEQYF. V and J are TRBV7-9 and TRBJ2-7; checking the TCRdb D call of TRBD1 is not possible without DNA. The CDR3 spans 16 residues. Germline values: CDR1 SEHNR, CDR2 FQNEAQ (reference sequence).